This T cell receptor (beta chain) was obtained from a study of T cell responses to AZD1222 COVID-19 vaccine. Note on this clone: Its cognate antigen is unknown.

V lost 2 bases and J lost 3; bases outside the gene matches: 4. The germline V gene has CDR1 GTSNPN and CDR2 SVGIG (reference sequence). The CDR3 has 15 amino acids. Profiling relied on immunoSEQ multiplex PCR, and the TCRdb table lists in-frame clones only, not all of them. The table includes about 66,000 clones, more than 85% detected once. Findings and caveats of the study: Unmutated regions of variants are reportedly targeted by nearly half of spike-specific TCRs.

Material: peripheral blood, obtained on day 0 of AZD1222 vaccination. This TCR derives from an adult in good health. The gene calls are TRBV30 and TRBJ2-1; 10 nucleotides line up with TRBD2. The DNA of the CDR3 is TGTGCCTGGAGTCCAGCGGGGGGGTTCTACAATGAGCAGTTCTTC. Translating it yields CAWSPAGGFYNEQFF.